This T cell receptor (beta chain) was observed in a study of blood T cells in healthy people across ages (dated by TCRdb to between 2015 and 2017). Regarding the complete study: In model experiments, template switching captured roughly one uniquely barcoded TCR beta cDNA molecule for every two T cells. The study measured age-related changes in TCR beta repertoire diversity using deep sequencing normalized with unique cDNA molecular identifiers. To avoid experimental bias, donors of different ages were distributed randomly across sequencing lanes. For two donors (one aged 18 to 29 and one aged 80 or older), the study analyzed two additional independent replicas of 1 million unique cDNA reads from the same blood draw. The donors were divided into four age groups: young (average about 16 years), middle-aged (almost 40), aged (about 56) and long-lived (about 90). What the work shows at the level of the full study, not this receptor alone: Observed TCR beta diversity correlated strongly with the percentage of naive T cells measured by flow cytometry. The CMV infection status of donors was not known, potentially confounding age-related changes in expanded clonotypes. As age increased, observed TCR beta diversity per million T cells dropped in a roughly linear way, and a significant reduction was already evident by age 40. Because profiling used bulk unsorted PBMCs, naive and antigen-experienced compartments could not be compared conclusively. Total diversity estimates from one million sequenced T cells were considered lower bounds and underestimates. Compared with the aged group, more naive CD4+ T cells, fewer expanded clones and increased TCR diversity were shown by the long-lived group, suggesting age selection.

The roughly 42 donors, aged about 6 to 100 years, were systemically healthy Caucasian individuals from Russia. Around 10 milliliters of peripheral blood were drawn from each donor into EDTA-treated Vacutainer tubes. Ficoll-Paque density-gradient centrifugation was used to isolate PBMCs, with at least 7 million per sample. Total RNA was extracted from PBMCs with Trizol reagent, with at least 6 micrograms obtained per sample. For every donor, an aliquot of PBMCs went through flow cytometry to measure the percentages of naive CD45RAhigh/CD27high T cells. The germline V gene (reference sequence) supplies CDR1 LNHNV and CDR2 YYDKDF. V was cut back by 0 bases and J by 0 bases, leaving a gap of 9 bases between them. CDR3 length: 16 amino acids, cysteine to phenylalanine. Of all the DNA, just the CDR3 is kept, 48 bases in frame from base 1. The method behind the library was 5' RACE. A second PCR of about 6 to 12 cycles was run with a J-beta primer mix and a sample-barcoded 5' primer. A template-switch 5' adaptor carrying 12 random nucleotides introduced a unique molecular identifier onto each TCR beta cDNA molecule. Each sample yielded at least 3 million CDR3-containing paired-end reads. The Mint cDNA synthesis kit, primed by a TRBC-specific oligonucleotide, was used to synthesize first-strand cDNA from all RNA. Following uracil-DNA glycosylase treatment, all cDNA underwent a first 18-cycle PCR with the universal primers M1SS and BC2_uni_R. The published analysis was carried out like this. Normalization of each sample was performed by random selection of 1 million high-quality reads, each carrying a distinct molecular identifier. Instead of being binned into consensus sequences, reads with shared molecular identifiers were discarded. MiTCR, run with a Q25 quality threshold and the strictest error-elimination algorithm, handled CDR3 identification, clonotype clustering and error correction. A nonparametric unseen species model with Euler transformation was used to estimate a lower bound on total TCR beta diversity. TCRdb ran its own pipeline on the public reads, namely fastp trimming at Q25 and MiXCR clone calling, and kept in-frame beta chains. Each CDR3 protein gets just one entry, which takes the most common genes and DNA from the rows behind it. The authors' filters were not applied to this entry. The sample yields approximately 1,700,000 distinct CDR3 sequences; about two fifths were counted once. Under 30% of the sample rests with the top ten.

As concerns this clonotype: Its antigen has not been determined. No quality values exist for individual bases; no much larger clone is one base distant.

The receptor's source is a human donor in good health. Source material: blood. This receptor chain uses TRBV15 and TRBJ2-1; tentative D gene TRBD1, with 5 bases matching. CDR3 loop: CATSRDRGNSYNEQFF. Read as DNA, the sequence is TGTGCCACCAGCAGAGATAGGGGCAACTCCTACAATGAGCAGTTCTTC.